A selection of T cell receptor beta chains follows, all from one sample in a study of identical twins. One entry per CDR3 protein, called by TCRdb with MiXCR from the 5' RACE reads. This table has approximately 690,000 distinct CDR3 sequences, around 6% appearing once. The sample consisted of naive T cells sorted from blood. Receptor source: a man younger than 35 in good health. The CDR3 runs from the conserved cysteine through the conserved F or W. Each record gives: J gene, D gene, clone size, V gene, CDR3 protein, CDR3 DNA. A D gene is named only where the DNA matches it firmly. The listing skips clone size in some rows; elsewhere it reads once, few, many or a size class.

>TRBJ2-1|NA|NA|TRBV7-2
CASSFPLLSSYNEQFF
TGTGCCAGCAGCTTTCCCCTTTTGAGCTCCTACAATGAGCAGTTCTTC
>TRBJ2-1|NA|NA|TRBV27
CASSYTPSYNEQFF
TGTGCCAGCAGTTACACACCCTCCTACAATGAGCAGTTCTTC
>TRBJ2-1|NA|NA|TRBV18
CASSPVEGGYNEQFF
TGTGCCAGCTCCCCAGTGGAGGGGGGCTACAATGAGCAGTTCTTC
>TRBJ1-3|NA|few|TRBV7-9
CASSVPSGSGNTIYF
TGTGCCAGCAGTGTTCCTTCGGGCTCTGGAAACACCATATATTTT
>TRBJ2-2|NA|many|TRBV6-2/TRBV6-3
CASSYRLANTGELFF
TGTGCCAGCAGTTATCGGCTAGCGAACACCGGGGAGCTGTTTTTT
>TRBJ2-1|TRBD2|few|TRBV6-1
CASRSQAGNVDEQFF
TGTGCCAGCAGATCGCAAGCGGGAAACGTCGATGAGCAGTTCTTC
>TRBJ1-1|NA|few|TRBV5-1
CATIPAGWNEAFF
TGCGCCACGATACCGGCGGGGTGGAATGAAGCTTTCTTT
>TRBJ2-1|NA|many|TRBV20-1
CSARVVDEQFF
TGCAGTGCTAGAGTAGTGGATGAGCAGTTCTTC
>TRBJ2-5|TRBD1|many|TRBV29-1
CSVAVGTGQRETQYF
TGCAGCGTTGCAGTAGGGACAGGGCAACGAGAGACCCAGTACTTC
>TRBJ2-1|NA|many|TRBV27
CASSLAGFNYNEQFF
TGTGCCAGCAGTTTAGCAGGTTTCAACTACAATGAGCAGTTCTTC
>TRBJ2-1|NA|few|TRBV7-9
CASSPFGLSSYNEQFF
TGTGCCAGCAGCCCCTTCGGACTCAGCTCCTACAATGAGCAGTTCTTC
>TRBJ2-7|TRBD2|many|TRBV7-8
CASSLGGLAGGNEQYF
TGTGCCAGCAGCTTAGGCGGACTAGCGGGAGGTAACGAGCAGTACTTC
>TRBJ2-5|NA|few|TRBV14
CASSQGVRETQYF
TGTGCCAGCAGCCAAGGGGTCCGGGAGACCCAGTACTTC
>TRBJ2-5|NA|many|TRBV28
CASSFQKTGQETQYF
TGTGCCAGCAGTTTCCAGAAGACGGGCCAAGAGACCCAGTACTTC
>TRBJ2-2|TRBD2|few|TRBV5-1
CASRTLGGAAGELFF
TGCGCCAGCAGAACTCTGGGAGGGGCGGCCGGGGAGCTGTTTTTT
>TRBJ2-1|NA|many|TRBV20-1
CRGGAPSGNEQFF
TGCAGGGGGGGGGCGCCCTCCGGGAATGAGCAGTTCTTC
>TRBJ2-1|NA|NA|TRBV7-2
CASARGRNEQFF
TGTGCCAGCGCCAGGGGAAGGAATGAGCAGTTCTTC
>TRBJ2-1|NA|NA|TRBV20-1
CSAGRTARSYNEQFF
TGCAGTGCTGGACGGACAGCCCGCTCCTACAATGAGCAGTTCTTC
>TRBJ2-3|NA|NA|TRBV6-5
CASSYTGTVSTQYF
TGTGCCAGCAGTTACACCGGGACCGTCAGTACGCAGTATTTT
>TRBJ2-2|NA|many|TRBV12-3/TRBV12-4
CASSLESTGELFF
TGTGCCAGCAGTTTGGAGAGCACCGGGGAGCTGTTTTTT
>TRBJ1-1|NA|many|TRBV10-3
CAISESTGWSTEAFF
TGTGCCATCAGTGAGTCAACAGGGTGGTCCACTGAAGCTTTCTTT
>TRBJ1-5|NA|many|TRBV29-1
CSVGGLGNQPQHF
TGCAGCGTTGGCGGATTAGGGAATCAGCCCCAGCATTTT
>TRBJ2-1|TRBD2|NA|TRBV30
CAWSVLDSGPTYNEQFF
TGTGCCTGGAGTGTACTAGATAGCGGGCCGACCTACAATGAGCAGTTCTTC
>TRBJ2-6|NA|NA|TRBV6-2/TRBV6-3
CASKSGWGANVLTF
TGTGCCAGCAAGTCAGGCTGGGGGGCCAACGTCCTGACTTTC
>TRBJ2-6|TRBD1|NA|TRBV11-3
CASSTQTGGLAANVLTF
TGTGCCAGCAGCACCCAGACAGGGGGCTTGGCGGCCAACGTCCTGACTTTC
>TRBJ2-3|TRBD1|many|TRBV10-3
CAIRNDPGQGARGTQYF
TGTGCCATCAGGAACGATCCGGGACAGGGGGCGCGGGGGACGCAGTATTTT
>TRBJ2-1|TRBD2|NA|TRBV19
CASTRTSGSREQFF
TGTGCCAGTACCCGGACTAGCGGGAGCCGTGAGCAGTTCTTC
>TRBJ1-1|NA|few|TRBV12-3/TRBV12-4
CASRPQKSVNTEAFF
TGTGCCAGCAGACCTCAGAAAAGCGTGAACACTGAAGCTTTCTTT
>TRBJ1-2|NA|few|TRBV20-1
CSARHRISYGYTF
TGCAGTGCTAGACACAGGATCTCCTATGGCTACACCTTC
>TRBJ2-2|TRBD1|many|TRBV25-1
CASRPDRVAGELFF
TGTGCCAGCCGACCTGACAGGGTCGCTGGGGAGCTGTTTTTT
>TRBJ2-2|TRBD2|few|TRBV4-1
CATGSAGGVVGELFF
TGCGCCACCGGTAGCGCGGGAGGGGTTGTCGGGGAGCTGTTTTTT
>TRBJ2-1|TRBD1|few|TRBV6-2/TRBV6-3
CASSGQGDFYNEQFF
TGTGCCAGCAGCGGACAGGGGGATTTCTACAATGAGCAGTTCTTC
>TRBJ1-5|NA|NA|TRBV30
CAWSVGDNQPQHF
TGTGCCTGGAGTGTTGGAGATAATCAGCCCCAGCATTTT
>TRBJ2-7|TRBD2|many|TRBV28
CATKVAGVISYEQYF
TGTGCCACCAAGGTAGCGGGAGTTATCTCCTACGAGCAGTACTTC
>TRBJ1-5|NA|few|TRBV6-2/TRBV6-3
CASSIMDQPQHF
TGTGCCAGCAGTATCATGGACCAGCCCCAGCATTTT
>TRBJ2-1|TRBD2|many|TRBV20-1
CSAPGGLSGRLSYNEQFF
TGCAGTGCTCCCGGAGGCCTCAGCGGGAGATTGTCCTACAATGAGCAGTTCTTC
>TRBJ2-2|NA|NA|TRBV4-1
CASSQDWDTGELFF
TGCGCCAGCAGCCAAGATTGGGACACCGGGGAGCTGTTTTTT
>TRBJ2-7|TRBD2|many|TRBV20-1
CSASELAGGNYEQYF
TGCAGTGCTAGTGAGCTAGCGGGCGGAAACTACGAGCAGTACTTC
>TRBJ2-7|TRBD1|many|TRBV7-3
CASSGQGNPLDEQYF
TGTGCCAGCAGCGGACAGGGAAATCCCCTAGACGAGCAGTACTTC
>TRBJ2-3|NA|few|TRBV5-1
CASSQRSPSTDTQYF
TGCGCCAGCAGCCAGCGTTCCCCTAGCACAGATACGCAGTATTTT
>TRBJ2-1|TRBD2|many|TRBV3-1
CASRHAGTSGSGNNEQFF
TGTGCCAGCAGACATGCCGGGACTAGCGGGAGTGGGAACAATGAGCAGTTCTTC
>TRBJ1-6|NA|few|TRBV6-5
CASSYAGGHQNSPLHF
TGTGCCAGCAGTTACGCCGGGGGACATCAAAATTCACCCCTCCACTTT
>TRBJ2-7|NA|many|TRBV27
CASSLSSAGDYEQYF
TGTGCCAGCAGTTTAAGCTCCGCCGGGGACTACGAGCAGTACTTC
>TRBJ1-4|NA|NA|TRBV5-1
CASSLGWVNEKLFF
TGCGCCAGCAGCTTGGGTTGGGTTAATGAAAAACTGTTTTTT
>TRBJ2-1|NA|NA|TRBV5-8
CASPNRMQLIGFF
TGTGCCAGCCCTAACAGGATGCAGCTGATAGGATTCTTC